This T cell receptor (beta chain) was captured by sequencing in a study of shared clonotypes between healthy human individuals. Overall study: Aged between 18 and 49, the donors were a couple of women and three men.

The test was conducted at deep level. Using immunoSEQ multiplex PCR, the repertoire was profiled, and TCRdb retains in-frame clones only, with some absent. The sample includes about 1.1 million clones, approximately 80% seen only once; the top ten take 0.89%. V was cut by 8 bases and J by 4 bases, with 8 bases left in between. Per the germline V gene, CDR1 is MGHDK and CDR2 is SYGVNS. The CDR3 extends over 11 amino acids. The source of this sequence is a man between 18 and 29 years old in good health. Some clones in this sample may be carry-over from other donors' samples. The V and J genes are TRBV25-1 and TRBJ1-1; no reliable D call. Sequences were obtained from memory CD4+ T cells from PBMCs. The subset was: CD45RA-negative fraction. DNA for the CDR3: TGTGCCAGCGGACGGGGCACTGAAGCTTTCTTT. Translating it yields CASGRGTEAFF.